What follows are 15 T cell receptor beta chains derived from one specimen sequenced in a study of blood T cells in healthy people across ages. The second PCR ran about 7 to 12 cycles with a sample-barcoded 5' primer and J-beta primers. Each CDR3 protein gets one entry after TCRdb re-called the 5' RACE reads with MiXCR. The sample yields about 1.7 million distinct CDR3 sequences, roughly 27% seen once. The specimen was blood. All receptors derive from a woman aged 30 to 39 in good health.

The chain combines TRBV6-2 or TRBV6-3 with TRBJ2-7; a weak D match, TRBD2 (6 bases). This CDR3 region has 13 residues. The germline CDR1 and CDR2 sequences are MNHEY and SVGEGT. This CDR3 reads CGTSTNRAGEQYF. Written as DNA, the CDR3 is TGTGGCACCAGCACCAACCGGGCGGGGGAGCAGTACTTC.

This clonotype was seen only a few times. At one end, the junction sequence differs from germline, possibly due to a read error. The gene calls are TRBV20-1 and TRBJ1-2; D is perhaps TRBD1 (5 bases). In germline, CDR1 is DFQATT, CDR2 SNEGSKA (reference sequence). The CDR3 spans 14 residues. The CDR3 is CGARAGGGNYGYTF. The CDR3, as DNA: TGCGGTGCTAGAGCCGGGGGGGGGAACTATGGCTACACCTTC.

This chain connects TRBV30 to TRBJ1-1; 7 positions match TRBD1. Germline V gene data show CDR1 as GTSNPN and CDR2 as SVGIG (reference sequence). V lost 3 bases and J lost 10; bases outside the gene matches: 8. The CDR3 contains 12 residues. DNA of the CDR3: TGTGCCTGGAGAGACGACAGGGCTCGAGCTTTCTTT. This codes for CAWRDDRARAFF.

The J gene is TRBJ2-5, the V gene TRBV18; 7 nucleotides match TRBD1. With the DNA end fitting TRBJ2-7 better, the J assignment may be wrong. The CDR3 contains 15 residues. Germline lookup yields CDR1 KGHSH and CDR2 LQKENI. The chain's CDR3 is CASSPFEGGADEQYF. For the CDR3, the DNA is TGTGCCAGCTCACCTTTCGAAGGGGGCGCTGACGAGCAGTACTTC.

The gene calls are TRBV10-3 and TRBJ2-2; the D gene is possibly TRBD2 (5 bases). Trimming removed 11 bases from V and 2 bases from J, with 15 bases in between. This CDR3 region has 14 residues. CDR1 is ENHRY and CDR2 is SYGVKD in the germline V gene. CDR3 sequence (DNA): TGTGCCCTCCGGAGCGGTGGAAACACCGGGGAGCTGTTTTTT. It translates to CALRSGGNTGELFF.

The table lists this clonotype with a few counts. The rearrangement uses TRBV18 and TRBJ2-1, with a possible D match to TRBD1 (7 bases). This CDR3 has 15 residues. Trimming stripped 3 bases from V and 5 bases from J, with 14 bases between. Germline CDR1 reads KGHSH; CDR2 reads LQKENI. The CDR3 sequence is CASSPQGGLNNEQFF. The CDR3, as DNA: TGTGCCAGCTCACCCCAGGGGGGCCTCAACAATGAGCAGTTCTTC. Full variable domain (missing parts from reference TRBV18 and TRBJ2-1): NAGVMQNPRHLVRRRGQEARLRCSPMKGHSHVYWYRQLPEEGLKFMVYLQKENIIDESGMPKERFSAEFPKEGPSILRIQQVVRGDSAAYFCASSPQGGLNNEQFFGPGTRLTVL.

The chain couples TRBV4-1 to TRBJ2-3; tentative D call: TRBD2 (6 bases). Deletions cut 4 bases from V and 1 base from J, with 18 bases between. In germline, CDR1 is MGHRA, CDR2 YSYEKL. The CDR3 has 17 amino acids. In nucleotides, the CDR3 is TGCGCCAGCAGCCTCGTTCGCGGAGGGTCGGGCACAGATACGCAGTATTTT. Translated, it gives CASSLVRGGSGTDTQYF.

This clonotype has only a few counts. The chain uses TRBV6-5 and TRBJ1-3; 8 positions match TRBD1. The V segment lost 9 bases and the J segment 3 bases; nucleotides outside the gene matches: 4. The length of the CDR3 is 13 residues. Germline CDR1 MNHEY, CDR2 SVGAGI. CDR3 region: CASRQGFGNTIYF. DNA for the CDR3: TGTGCCAGTAGACAGGGGTTTGGAAACACCATATATTTT.

The chain employs TRBV2 and TRBJ2-3; D possibly corresponds to TRBD2 (6 bases). Trimming removed 5 bases at V and 2 bases at J, with 17 bases between. Germline loops: CDR1 SNHLY, CDR2 FYNNEI. This CDR3 is 16 amino acids long. The CDR3 reads CASSRYTGESTDTQYF. CDR3 bases: TGTGCCAGCAGTCGCTACACGGGAGAATCCACAGATACGCAGTATTTT.

The genes are TRBV20-1 and TRBJ2-7, with 10 bases lining up with TRBD1. Germline CDR1 is DFQATT and CDR2 is SNEGSKA (reference sequence). Germline trimming cut 5 bases from V and 0 bases from J; bases unmatched to any gene: 7. The CDR3 runs 15 residues. The CDR3 loop reads CSAFDRDRGSYEQYF. CDR3 in DNA: TGCAGTGCTTTCGACCGGGACAGGGGCTCCTACGAGCAGTACTTC.

The chain employs TRBV7-7 and TRBJ2-7, with 7 bases that match TRBD1. Germline values: CDR1 SSHAT, CDR2 FNYEAQ (reference sequence). CDR3 length: 16 amino acids. V shed 3 bases, J shed 2 bases, and the junction held 10 bases outside the gene matches. The CDR3 DNA reads TGTGCCAGCAGCTTCAGACAGGGTATTTATGCCTACGAGCAGTACTTC. This sequence encodes CASSFRQGIYAYEQYF.

This clonotype was detected only a few times. The chain carries TRBV4-1 and TRBJ2-3, with D unresolved. The CDR3 consists of 13 residues. Trimming removed 2 bases at V and 4 bases at J, with 7 bases between. Germline V gene sequence: CDR1 MGHRA, CDR2 YSYEKL. CDR3 in amino acids: CASSQRVPDTQYF. The CDR3 DNA is TGCGCCAGCAGCCAACGGGTCCCAGATACGCAGTATTTT.

The V call is TRBV7-8, the J call TRBJ2-1, with a weak D call TRBD1 (5 bases). Germline CDR1 is SGHVS and CDR2 is FQNEAQ. With 2 bases removed from V and 10 bases from J, the gap between germline ends came to 15 bases. CDR3 length: 14 residues. CDR3 nucleotide sequence: TGTGCCAGCAGCTTATTTGTCCAGGGCCACGAGCAGTTCTTC. As protein: CASSLFVQGHEQFF.

This clonotype was detected only a few times. The rearrangement links TRBV6-6 to TRBJ2-5; 8 bases agree with TRBD2. This CDR3 spans 15 amino acids. Germline lookup yields CDR1 MNHNY and CDR2 SVGAGI (reference sequence). J was trimmed by 3 bases and V by 5 bases; bases with no gene match: 8. CDR3 sequence reads: CASSLTGGRKETQYF. The CDR3, as DNA: TGTGCCAGCAGTCTCACGGGGGGGAGAAAAGAGACCCAGTACTTC.

The CDR3 spells CASSPLARSTDTQYF. Written as DNA, the CDR3 is TGCGCCAGCAGCCCGTTAGCGAGAAGCACAGATACGCAGTATTTT. The chain employs TRBV5-1 and TRBJ2-3, with D perhaps matching TRBD2 (5 bases). The CDR3 length is 15 residues. The V and J ends lost 4 bases and 0 bases respectively, with 12 bases between them. Germline loops: CDR1 SGHRS, CDR2 YFSETQ. Variable domain in full (rest from reference TRBV5-1 and TRBJ2-3): KAGVTQTPRYLIKTRGQQVTLSCSPISGHRSVSWYQQTPGQGLQFLFEYFSETQRNKGNFPGRFSGRQFSNSRSEMNVSTLELGDSALYLCASSPLARSTDTQYFGPGTRLTVL.